This record covers a single T cell receptor beta chain. This entry comes from a study of T cell responses to AZD1222 COVID-19 vaccine. Data came from immunoSEQ multiplex PCR; TCRdb stores just in-frame clones and leaves some out. Of 100,000 to 150,000 clones listed, roughly 92% are singletons. This clonotype was obtained from an adult who received the AZD1222 COVID-19 vaccine. Source: peripheral blood, taken 28 days after the second AZD1222 dose.

The CDR3 DNA follows: TGTGCCAGTAGTTGGGACAGGGGAGCGGGAAACACCATATATTTT. Translating gives CASSWDRGAGNTIYF. The chain recombines TRBV19 with TRBJ1-3; TRBD1 aligns across 10 bases. This CDR3 is built from 15 residues. Trimming at V came to 5 bases and at J to 4 bases, leaving 5 bases not matched to a gene. Per germline, CDR1 LNHDA and CDR2 SQIVND (reference sequence).